This T cell receptor (beta chain) was obtained from a study of blood T cell repertoires in COVID-19. Study summary: Spain, Italy and the United States supplied samples that represented acute and convalescent COVID-19. T cells, B-cell-depleted T cells, or PBMCs supplied cDNA or gDNA.

Per the original data handling: Amplifying reference gene primers gave estimates of nucleated cell counts. The method was immunoSEQ multiplex PCR; TCRdb's version includes in-frame clones alone and lacks a portion of them. D and trimming were read from the DNA, whereas the V and J calls and clone size are those reported in that table. The sample yields over 200,000 clones, just over 85% seen once. In germline, CDR1 is MNHNS, CDR2 SASEGT. This CDR3 has 14 amino acids. The V gene end was trimmed by 1 base and the J gene end by 6 bases; junction bases not matched to a gene: 5. Everyone who took part was roughly 18 to 89 years old, and they came from 24 US areas.

The V gene is TRBV6-1, the J gene TRBJ2-7; 8 positions agree with TRBD1. Sequenced: PBMCs or T cells enriched from blood (not recorded which). The clonotype comes from a man aged 18 to 30 who had recovered from COVID-19. CDR3 amino acids: CASSEGQGMREQYF. In nucleotides, the CDR3 is TGTGCCAGCAGTGAAGGACAGGGGATGCGCGAGCAGTACTTC.